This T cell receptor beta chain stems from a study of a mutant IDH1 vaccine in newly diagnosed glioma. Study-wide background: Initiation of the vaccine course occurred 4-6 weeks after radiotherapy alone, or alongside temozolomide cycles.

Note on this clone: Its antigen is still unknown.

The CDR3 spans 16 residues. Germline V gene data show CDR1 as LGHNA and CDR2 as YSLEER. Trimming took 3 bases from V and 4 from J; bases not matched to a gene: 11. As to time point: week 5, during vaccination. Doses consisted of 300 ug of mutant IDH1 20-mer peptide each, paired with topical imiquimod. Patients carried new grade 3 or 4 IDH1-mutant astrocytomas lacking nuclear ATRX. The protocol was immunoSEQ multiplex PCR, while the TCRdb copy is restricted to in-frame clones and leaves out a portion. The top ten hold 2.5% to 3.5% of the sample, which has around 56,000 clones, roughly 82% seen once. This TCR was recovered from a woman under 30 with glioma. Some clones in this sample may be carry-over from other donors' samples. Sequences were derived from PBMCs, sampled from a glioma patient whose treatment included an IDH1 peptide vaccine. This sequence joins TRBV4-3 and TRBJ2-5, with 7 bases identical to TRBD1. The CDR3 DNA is TGCGCCAGCAGCCATGAGACAGGGACCGGGTCAGAGACCCAGTACTTC. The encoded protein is CASSHETGTGSETQYF.